This entry lists 18 T cell receptor beta chains sequenced from one sample in a study of blood T cell repertoires in COVID-19. Measured with immunoSEQ multiplex PCR; TCRdb has only the in-frame clones, and not every one. The repertoire holds about 260,000 clones, with over 80% as singletons. The sequenced material came from PBMCs or T cells enriched from blood (not recorded which). These receptors all stem from a man aged 45-65 years who had been exposed to COVID-19.

This chain links TRBV27 with TRBJ1-1; possibly TRBD1 for D (6 bases). Trimming stripped 5 bases from V and 4 bases from J, with 14 bases between. From germline, CDR1 is MNHEY and CDR2 SMNVEV (reference sequence). The CDR3 loop spans 14 amino acids. The CDR3 sequence: CASSKRGYGTEAFF. The DNA of the CDR3 is TGTGCCAGCAGTAAGAGGGGGTACGGCACTGAAGCTTTCTTT.

The chain employs TRBV5-6 and TRBJ2-3; D is perhaps TRBD2 (6 bases). Trimming left V 0 bases short and J 2 bases short, with 10 bases between. Germline CDR1 SGHDT, CDR2 YYEEEE. The CDR3 has 15 residues. Written as DNA, the CDR3 is TGTGCCAGCAGCTTGGCGGGACTGTACACAGATACGCAGTATTTT. The encoded protein is CASSLAGLYTDTQYF. Full variable domain (rest looked up from reference TRBV5-6 and TRBJ2-3): DAGVTQSPTHLIKTRGQQVTLRCSPKSGHDTVSWYQQALGQGPQFIFQYYEEEERQRGNFPDRFSGHQFPNYSSELNVNALLLGDSALYLCASSLAGLYTDTQYFGPGTRLTVL.

The chain combines TRBV2 with TRBJ2-3; D not certain. Trimming removed 5 bases at V and 0 bases at J, with 12 bases between. The CDR3 length is 15 residues. The germline gives CDR1 SNHLY, CDR2 FYNNEI. Here the CDR3 reads CASSSTVTSTDTQYF. The CDR3 DNA follows: TGTGCCAGCAGTTCAACAGTAACTAGCACAGATACGCAGTATTTT.

This rearrangement joins TRBV25-1 to TRBJ1-1, with TRBD1 matching over 7 bases. CDR1 MGHDK and CDR2 SYGVNS come from the germline V gene. The J segment lost 1 base and the V segment lost 6 bases, leaving 14 bases of the junction unmatched. The CDR3 consists of 17 residues. CDR3 coding DNA: TGTGCCAGCAGCGCAGGGGGTTTGGGGTTCAGGAACACTGAAGCTTTCTTT. Amino acids: CASSAGGLGFRNTEAFF. The variable domain in full, completed from reference TRBV25-1 and TRBJ1-1, reads EADIYQTPRYLVIGTGKKITLECSQTMGHDKMYWYQQDPGMELHLIHYSYGVNSTEKGDLSSESTVSRIRTEHFPLTLESARPSHTSQYLCASSAGGLGFRNTEAFFGQGTRLTVV.

In nucleotides, the CDR3 is TGTGCCAGTAGTATATACGAGAGCTCCTACGAGCAGTACTTC. Its protein product is CASSIYESSYEQYF. The chain uses TRBV19 and TRBJ2-7; D uncertain. From germline, CDR1 is LNHDA and CDR2 SQIVND (reference sequence). The CDR3 runs 14 residues. Trimming removed 2 bases at V and 0 bases at J, with 8 bases between. Based on the CDR3 plus reference TRBV19 and TRBJ2-7, the full variable domain is DGGITQSPKYLFRKEGQNVTLSCEQNLNHDAMYWYRQDPGQGLRLIYYSQIVNDFQKGDIAEGYSVSREKKESFPLTVTSAQKNPTAFYLCASSIYESSYEQYFGPGTRLTVT.

CDR3 sequence (DNA): TGCAGTGCTAGTTTCCCCGTGCCGGGGGTCCACAATGAGCAGTTCTTC. The encoded protein is CSASFPVPGVHNEQFF. The chain links TRBV20-1 to TRBJ2-1; D is possibly TRBD2 (6 bases). This CDR3 has 16 residues. CDR1 is DFQATT and CDR2 is SNEGSKA in the germline V gene (reference sequence). V was shortened by 3 bases and J by 5 bases, with 20 bases between the two germline ends.

The chain has TRBV6-4 and TRBJ1-5; 7 bases align to TRBD1. The germline V gene has CDR1 MRHNA and CDR2 SNTAGT. The length of the CDR3 is 14 residues. The ends lost 5 bases at V and 7 bases at J; junction bases unmatched: 8. As DNA, the CDR3 is TGTGCCAGCAGTCGAACAGGGGACTCCCAGCCCCAGCATTTT. It codes for CASSRTGDSQPQHF.

The chain uses TRBV19 and TRBJ2-5, with D perhaps TRBD1 (6 bases). V dropped 5 bases and J dropped 5 bases, with 24 bases sitting between them. This CDR3 region has 17 residues. Germline V gene lookup returns CDR1 LNHDA and CDR2 SQIVND (reference sequence). The CDR3 spells CASSPPSGASLGETQYF. As DNA, the CDR3 is TGTGCCAGTAGTCCCCCGTCAGGGGCTAGCCTAGGGGAGACCCAGTACTTC.

The chain recombines TRBV10-3 with TRBJ2-7; no firm D call. Germline CDR1 and CDR2: ENHRY and SYGVKD. V was trimmed by 3 bases and J by 2 bases, leaving 11 bases between them. The CDR3 is 14 residues long. CDR3 nucleotide sequence: TGTGCCATCAGTGACGGTCCGGGTGCCTACGAGCAGTACGTC. It yields the protein CAISDGPGAYEQYV.

The chain recombines TRBV28 with TRBJ2-2; D not resolved. Germline CDR1 is MDHEN and CDR2 is SYDVKM. The CDR3 spans 12 residues. With 7 bases removed from V and 5 bases from J, the gap between germline ends came to 8 bases. CDR3 DNA sequence: TGTGCCAGCAATGGGCCTACCGGGGAGCTGTTTTTT. Translation: CASNGPTGELFF.

This rearrangement joins TRBV7-9 to TRBJ1-6, with unresolved D. The CDR3 sequence is 14 residues long. Trimming removed 5 bases from V and 10 bases from J, with 15 bases in between. The V gene's germline CDR1 is SEHNR and CDR2 FQNEAQ (reference sequence). In DNA form, the CDR3 reads TGTGCCAGCAGCCTAGGAGGGTCCATGTCACCCCTCCACTTT. This translates into CASSLGGSMSPLHF.

J is TRBJ2-1 and V is TRBV7-3, with a tentative D call TRBD2 (5 bases). This CDR3 has 15 residues. Germline CDR1 reads SGHTA; CDR2 reads FQGTGA. Trimming took off 2 bases at V and 5 bases at J, with 13 bases between the two ends. The CDR3 sequence is CASSLSVGVHNEQFF. For the CDR3, the DNA is TGTGCCAGCAGCTTATCTGTGGGAGTGCACAATGAGCAGTTCTTC.

This chain links TRBV2 with TRBJ1-1, with a tentative D call TRBD1 (6 bases). The V gene's germline CDR1 is SNHLY and CDR2 FYNNEI. The V and J ends lost 0 bases and 5 bases respectively, with 16 bases between them. CDR3 length: 16 amino acids. Here the CDR3 reads CASSEADGTGSTEAFF. CDR3 coding DNA: TGTGCCAGCAGTGAAGCGGATGGCACAGGGTCAACTGAAGCTTTCTTT.

The chain is built from TRBV10-1 and TRBJ2-1; a possible D gene is TRBD1 (6 bases). CDR3 size: 13 residues. Between the trimmed V and J ends, which lost 6 bases and 10 bases, there was a span of 16 bases. Looked up from germline, CDR1 is WNHNN and CDR2 is SYGVQD (reference sequence). The CDR3 DNA reads as TGCGCCAGCAGAGAGCACCCAGGGGACGAGCAGTTCTTC. Amino acids: CASREHPGDEQFF.

This clone was detected only once. This chain uses TRBV19 with TRBJ1-3; D possibly corresponds to TRBD1 (5 bases). CDR3 length: 15 residues. The V end was cut by 6 bases, the J end by 4 bases, with 16 bases between. Germline V lookup: CDR1 LNHDA, CDR2 SQIVND (reference sequence). This CDR3 is CASSSDNSPGNTIYF. The DNA of the CDR3 is TGTGCCAGTAGCTCGGACAACTCACCCGGAAACACCATATATTTT.

The V gene is TRBV27, the J gene TRBJ2-7; tentatively, D is TRBD1 (5 bases). Trimming stripped 2 bases from V and 9 bases from J, with 14 bases between. Per the germline V gene, CDR1 is MNHEY and CDR2 is SMNVEV (reference sequence). The CDR3 is 13 residues long. The CDR3 DNA is TGTGCCAGCAGTTTAGGCAGGGCCGAGAGGCAGTACTTC. It encodes CASSLGRAERQYF.

V and J are TRBV27 and TRBJ2-5, with 7 positions matching TRBD2. J lost 4 bases, V lost 0 bases, and 5 bases had no gene match. CDR1 is MNHEY, CDR2 SMNVEV, per germline (reference sequence). The CDR3 totals 15 residues. CDR3 DNA sequence: TGTGCCAGCAGTTTATCGAACGAGCGGGGAGAGACCCAGTACTTC. As protein: CASSLSNERGETQYF.

The CDR3 spells CASSLTTSGSGNEQFF. In DNA, the CDR3 is TGCGCCAGCAGCTTGACCACTAGCGGGAGCGGTAATGAGCAGTTCTTC. The chain recombines TRBV5-1 with TRBJ2-1, with TRBD2 matching 11 bases. CDR3 length: 16 residues. V dropped 1 base and J dropped 7; count of bases not matched to a gene: 7. Germline V gives CDR1 SGHRS, CDR2 YFSETQ.